Reported below is one T cell receptor (beta chain). It has no known antigen specificity. Nothing much larger sits one base from this clone, and base qualities are not available. The CDR3 runs 15 amino acids, cysteine and phenylalanine included. The sequence is cut down to CDR3 DNA, 45 bases in frame from base 1. From the germline V gene (reference sequence), CDR1 is PRHDT and CDR2 is FYEKMQ. V is shortened by 7 bases, J by 1 base, and the region joining them spans 16 bases. The treatment or condition label, as the study defines it: about 20 received Ad26.COV2.S at low or high dose, single or two shots; about five received placebo; per-sample allocation not given. For vaccine and placebo recipients, the sequenced repertoires came from samples collected on day 63 after the first injection. Cohort 1b enrolled about two dozen adults aged 18-55 years at a single site in Boston, USA, between 29 July and 7 August 2020. As a vaccine, Ad26.COV2.S was a replication-incompetent adenovirus type 26 vector that expressed a prefusion-stabilized SARS-CoV-2 spike protein derived from the original Wuhan strain.

TCRbeta CDR3 regions were sequenced with the immunoSEQ Assay. After extraction, genomic DNA underwent amplification by bias-controlled multiplex PCR, followed by high-throughput sequencing. In the original analysis: Collapsing and filtering of sequences were performed to quantify the absolute abundance of each unique TCRbeta CDR3 region. Usable DNA was measured by amplifying reference genes present in all nucleated cells, and TCRbeta template counts were normalized to that usable DNA to estimate T cell fraction. Repertoire TCRs were annotated as SARS-CoV-2-specific when V gene, CDR3 amino acid sequence and J gene were exactly matched to a known reactive TCR set. The reference SARS-CoV-2 TCR set was obtained from MIRA and was filtered for enrichment in COVID-19-positive ImmuneCODE repertoires, whereby public or cross-reactive TCRs were removed. Drawing on the MIRA antigens, annotated TCRs were analysed further at the level of specific ORF or position within ORF. Depth was the summed frequency of annotated unique rearrangements, while breadth was defined as annotated unique rearrangements over total unique productive rearrangements. Two-sided Wilcoxon rank-sum tests were applied when comparing TCR breadth between groups. What TCRdb holds here is the immuneACCESS table cut down to in-frame rearrangements. Part of the clones is not present; checked against another copy, under half of the missing clones reflect an unresolved V gene, and the others are unexplained. For V, J and clone size, that table is used; D and trimming come from the DNA. The sample table records a few hundred thousand clones; over 80% of these occur just once. Of the sample, around 1.7% is held by the ten largest clones.

The data derive from a study of Ad26.COV2.S vaccination and SARS-CoV-2 variants (dated by TCRdb to the early 2020s). Looking at the study overall: Vaccine-arm donors were drawn from COV1001, a multicentre, randomized, double-blind, placebo-controlled phase I-IIa trial of Ad26.COV2.S in healthy adults. Participants in the trial were split at random into five groups of five each, receiving low-dose or high-dose Ad26.COV2.S once or twice, or else placebo on both occasions. Investigators remained blinded to trial group allocation during experiments and outcome assessment. A total of approximately 30 samples were included in the TCR-sequenced set, comprising about 20 Ad26.COV2.S vaccine recipients, 5 placebo recipients and 8 SARS-CoV-2 convalescent individuals. Ad26.COV2.S was administered intramuscularly at a dose of 5x10^10 or 1x10^11 viral particles, either as one shot or as two shots given 56 days apart. TCRbeta repertoire sequencing was used to assess the specificity and breadth of SARS-CoV-2-reactive T cell receptors after Ad26.COV2.S vaccination. General conclusions and limits of the study: The authors noted that the TCR breadth and depth analyses may have underestimated total T cell responses. Ad26.COV2.S recipients had higher spike-specific TCR breadth than placebo recipients (P = 0.0014). Vaccine and placebo recipients had similar non-spike TCR breadth, a finding consistent with the vaccine containing only spike. Comparing responses between vaccine doses or regimens was not something the study was powered to do. After vaccination, spike-specific CD8+ and CD4+ T cell responses were reported to show substantial breadth.

The chain uses TRBV13 and TRBJ1-1; the best D guess is TRBD1, with 6 bases matching. The input for sequencing was peripheral blood, taken in a trial of Ad26.COV2.S vaccine versus placebo. The receptor comes from a person between 18 and 59 years old who received the Ad26.COV2.S COVID-19 vaccine or a placebo. At the DNA level, the sequence is TGTGCCAGCACCACTCTCGGGACACCGAACACTGAAGCTTTCTTT. Its protein is CASTTLGTPNTEAFF.